The clone carrying this T cell receptor beta chain is a singleton in its sample. The germline V gene has CDR1 SSHAT and CDR2 FNYEAQ (reference sequence). J gave up 0 bases and V 5 bases, and 3 bases lay outside the gene matches. The CDR3 loop spans 15 amino acids. These data are taken from a study of blood T cell repertoires in COVID-19. This table comes from immunoSEQ multiplex PCR, and its TCRdb copy is limited to in-frame clones, with some not included. The sample includes some 300,000 clones, roughly 87% of them seen just once. The TCR originated in a woman in her 30s who had recovered from COVID-19. The sample taken for sequencing was PBMCs or T cells enriched from blood (not recorded which). The chain links TRBV7-7 to TRBJ1-3; 8 bases align to TRBD1. CDR3 DNA: TGTGCCAGCAGCCCAGGGACAGGCTCTGGAAACACCATATATTTT. Protein: CASSPGTGSGNTIYF.